These 4 T cell receptor beta chains share one sample of origin, sequenced in a study of blood T cell repertoires in COVID-19 (dated by TCRdb to between 2020 and 2021). Library method: the immunoSEQ multiplex PCR assay. TCRdb's version of the immuneACCESS table is confined to in-frame rearrangements and falls short of the full clone set. An unresolved V gene accounts for under half of the shortfall where checked; the remainder is of unknown origin. This sample comprises tens of thousands of clones, about nine tenths of them detected only once. The ten largest clones add up to 8.5% of the sample. Sequencing was done on a sample of peripheral blood. The receptors were sampled from a man aged 55 to 69 with active COVID-19.

The chain has TRBV7-9 and TRBJ2-3, with 9 nucleotides matching TRBD1. The length of the CDR3 is 15 residues. Germline V gene data show CDR1 as SEHNR and CDR2 as FQNEAQ (reference sequence). After removal of 5 bases from V and 2 bases from J, the junction contained 5 bases not matched to a gene. As DNA, the CDR3 is TGTGCCAGCAGCGTGGGACAGGGCATCACAGATACGCAGTATTTT. It is translated as CASSVGQGITDTQYF.

V gene TRBV6-5 combines with J gene TRBJ2-1; 8 bases are a match to TRBD2. V shed 6 bases, J shed 7 bases, and the junction held 11 bases outside the gene matches. This CDR3 is 15 amino acids long. Germline loops: CDR1 MNHEY, CDR2 SVGAGI. This chain's CDR3 is CASSLLAAGGNEQFF. CDR3 sequence (DNA): TGTGCCAGCAGCCTACTAGCTGCGGGAGGTAATGAGCAGTTCTTC.

This chain joins TRBV30 and TRBJ1-1; a weak D match, TRBD1 (6 bases). The CDR3 length is 12 residues. With 3 bases removed from V and 5 bases from J, the gap between germline ends came to 10 bases. Looked up from germline, CDR1 is GTSNPN and CDR2 is SVGIG (reference sequence). The CDR3 coding sequence is TGTGCCTGGAGAGGGGGAAAGACTGAAGCTTTCTTT. The encoded protein is CAWRGGKTEAFF. Combining the CDR3 with reference TRBV30 and TRBJ1-1 gives the whole variable domain SQTIHQWPATLVQPVGSPLSLECTVEGTSNPNLYWYRQAAGRGLQLLFYSVGIGQISSEVPQNLSASRPQDRQFILSSKKLLLSDSGFYLCAWRGGKTEAFFGQGTRLTVV.

This clone was seen a single time. The V gene is TRBV10-2, the J gene TRBJ2-7, with 8 bases matching TRBD1. Germline V gene sequence: CDR1 WSHSY, CDR2 SAAADI. The CDR3 sequence is 15 residues long. J lost 3 bases, V lost 3 bases, and 7 bases had no gene match. The DNA for the CDR3 is TGCGCCAGCAGTGACCCCGGGACAGGAGACTACGAGCAGTACTTC. It yields the protein CASSDPGTGDYEQYF.